The 4 T cell receptor beta chains presented below share a single source sample, sequenced in a study of cytomegalovirus exposure and HLA in healthy donors. PCR amplification relied on 60 Vbeta primers (plus 13 Jbeta primers). Here immunoSEQ multiplex PCR was the method, and the copy in TCRdb shows in-frame clones only, minus some. The sample lists 150,000 to 200,000 clones; about four fifths were seen once. The sequencing input was PBMCs. These receptor sequences come from a woman in her thirties in good health and CMV-seropositive.

J is TRBJ1-1 and V is TRBV5-6; no clear D. V shed 7 bases and J shed 0 bases, with 10 bases lying between them. The germline V gene has CDR1 SGHDT and CDR2 YYEEEE. This CDR3 has 13 amino acids. The CDR3 sequence is CASSTVLNTEAFF. CDR3 nucleotides: TGTGCCAGCTCCACAGTCTTGAACACTGAAGCTTTCTTT.

The rearrangement links TRBV5-1 to TRBJ2-6, with 7 bases that match TRBD1. Trimming removed 0 bases from V and 1 base from J; junction bases left unmatched: 7. This CDR3 is built from 18 residues. Germline V CDR1 and CDR2: SGHRS, YFSETQ. This chain's CDR3 is CASSLGGTVTSGANVLTF. The CDR3 bases are TGCGCCAGCAGCTTGGGAGGGACAGTCACATCTGGGGCCAACGTCCTGACTTTC. The full variable domain, completed using reference TRBV5-1 and TRBJ2-6, is KAGVTQTPRYLIKTRGQQVTLSCSPISGHRSVSWYQQTPGQGLQFLFEYFSETQRNKGNFPGRFSGRQFSNSRSEMNVSTLELGDSALYLCASSLGGTVTSGANVLTFGAGSRLTVL.

This chain joins TRBV7-9 and TRBJ1-4; 7 bases agree with TRBD1. The CDR3 covers 14 residues. Per germline, CDR1 SEHNR and CDR2 FQNEAQ (reference sequence). The ends lost 5 bases at V and 3 bases at J; junction bases unmatched: 3. The chain's CDR3 is CASSPGTANEKLFF. CDR3 DNA sequence: TGTGCCAGCAGCCCCGGGACAGCTAATGAAAAACTGTTTTTT.

The chain uses TRBV28 and TRBJ2-7; 10 nucleotides line up with TRBD2. Germline loops: CDR1 MDHEN, CDR2 SYDVKM. The length of the CDR3 is 14 residues. J gave up 6 bases and V 4 bases, and 6 bases lay outside the gene matches. This chain's CDR3 is CASSSSGRGSEQYF. CDR3 bases: TGTGCCAGCAGTTCAAGCGGGAGGGGATCCGAGCAGTACTTC.